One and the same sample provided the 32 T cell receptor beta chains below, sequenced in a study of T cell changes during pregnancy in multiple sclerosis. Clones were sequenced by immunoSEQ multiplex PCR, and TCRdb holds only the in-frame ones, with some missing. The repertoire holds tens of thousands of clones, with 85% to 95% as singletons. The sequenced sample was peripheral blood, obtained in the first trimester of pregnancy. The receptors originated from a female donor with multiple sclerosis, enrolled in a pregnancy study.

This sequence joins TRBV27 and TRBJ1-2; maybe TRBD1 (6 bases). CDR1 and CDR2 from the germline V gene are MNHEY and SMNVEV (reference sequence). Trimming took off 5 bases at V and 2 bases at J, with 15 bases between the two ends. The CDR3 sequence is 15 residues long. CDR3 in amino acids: CASSPEGGRNYGYTF. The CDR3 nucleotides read TGTGCCAGCAGTCCTGAGGGGGGGCGAAACTATGGCTACACCTTC.

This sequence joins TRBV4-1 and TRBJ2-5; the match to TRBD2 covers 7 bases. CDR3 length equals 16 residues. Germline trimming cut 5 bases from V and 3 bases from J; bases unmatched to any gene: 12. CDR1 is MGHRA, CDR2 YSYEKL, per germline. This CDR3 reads CASSKRLSGEKETQYF. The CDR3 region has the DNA TGCGCCAGCAGCAAACGACTCAGCGGGGAAAAAGAGACCCAGTACTTC.

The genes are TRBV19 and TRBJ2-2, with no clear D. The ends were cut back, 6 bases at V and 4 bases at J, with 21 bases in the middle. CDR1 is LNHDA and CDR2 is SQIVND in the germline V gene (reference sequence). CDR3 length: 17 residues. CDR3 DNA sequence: TGTGCCAGTAGCCTACGGGTACCGCCAAAAGGCACCGGGGAGCTGTTTTTT. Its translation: CASSLRVPPKGTGELFF. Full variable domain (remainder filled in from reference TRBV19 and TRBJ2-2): DGGITQSPKYLFRKEGQNVTLSCEQNLNHDAMYWYRQDPGQGLRLIYYSQIVNDFQKGDIAEGYSVSREKKESFPLTVTSAQKNPTAFYLCASSLRVPPKGTGELFFGEGSRLTVL.

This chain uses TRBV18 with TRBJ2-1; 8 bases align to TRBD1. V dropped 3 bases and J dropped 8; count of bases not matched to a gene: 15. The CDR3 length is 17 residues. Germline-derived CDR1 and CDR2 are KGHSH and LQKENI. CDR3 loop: CASSPGQGPGGGDEQFF. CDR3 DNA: TGTGCCAGCTCACCTGGACAGGGACCCGGGGGAGGAGATGAGCAGTTCTTC.

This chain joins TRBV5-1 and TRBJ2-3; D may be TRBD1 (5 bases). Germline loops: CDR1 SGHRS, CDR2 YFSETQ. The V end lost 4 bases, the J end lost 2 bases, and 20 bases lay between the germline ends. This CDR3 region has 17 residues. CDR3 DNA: TGCGCCAGCAGCCCTGGTGCGTCCGGACACACCACAGATACGCAGTATTTT. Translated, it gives CASSPGASGHTTDTQYF.

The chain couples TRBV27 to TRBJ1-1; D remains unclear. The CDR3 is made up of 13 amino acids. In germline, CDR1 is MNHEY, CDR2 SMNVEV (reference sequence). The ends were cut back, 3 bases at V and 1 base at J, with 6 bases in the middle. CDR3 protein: CASSFEENTEAFF. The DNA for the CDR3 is TGTGCCAGCAGTTTCGAGGAGAACACTGAAGCTTTCTTT.

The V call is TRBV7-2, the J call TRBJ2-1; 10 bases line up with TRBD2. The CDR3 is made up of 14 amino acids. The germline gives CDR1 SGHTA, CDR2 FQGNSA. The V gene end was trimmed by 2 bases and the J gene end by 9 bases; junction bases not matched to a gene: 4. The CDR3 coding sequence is TGTGCCAGCAGCTTACTAGCGGGAGCAGGTGAGCAGTTCTTC. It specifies CASSLLAGAGEQFF.

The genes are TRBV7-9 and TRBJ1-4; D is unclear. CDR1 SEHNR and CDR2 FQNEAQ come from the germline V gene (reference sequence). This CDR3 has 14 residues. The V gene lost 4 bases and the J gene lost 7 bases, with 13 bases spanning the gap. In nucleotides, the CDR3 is TGTGCCAGCAGCTCTACAGTGCAATCTGAAAAACTGTTTTTT. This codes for CASSSTVQSEKLFF.

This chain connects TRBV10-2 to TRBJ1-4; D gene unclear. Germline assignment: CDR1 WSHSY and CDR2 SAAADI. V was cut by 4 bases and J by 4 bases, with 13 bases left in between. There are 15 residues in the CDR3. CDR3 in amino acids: CASSGSGGLNEKLFF. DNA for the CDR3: TGCGCCAGCAGTGGTTCGGGAGGGCTTAATGAAAAACTGTTTTTT.

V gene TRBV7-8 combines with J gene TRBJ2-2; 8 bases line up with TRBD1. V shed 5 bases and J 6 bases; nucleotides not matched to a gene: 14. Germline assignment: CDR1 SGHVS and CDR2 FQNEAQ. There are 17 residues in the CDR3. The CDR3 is CASSPRDRNNRAGELFF. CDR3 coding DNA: TGTGCCAGCAGCCCCCGGGACAGGAATAATCGGGCCGGGGAGCTGTTTTTT.

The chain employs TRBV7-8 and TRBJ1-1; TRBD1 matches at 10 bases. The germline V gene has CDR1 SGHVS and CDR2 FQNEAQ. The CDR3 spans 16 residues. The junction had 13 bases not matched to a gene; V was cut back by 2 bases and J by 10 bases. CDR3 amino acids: CASSLKALDRGRGAFF. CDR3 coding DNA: TGTGCCAGCAGCTTAAAGGCCCTAGACAGGGGGCGTGGAGCTTTCTTT.

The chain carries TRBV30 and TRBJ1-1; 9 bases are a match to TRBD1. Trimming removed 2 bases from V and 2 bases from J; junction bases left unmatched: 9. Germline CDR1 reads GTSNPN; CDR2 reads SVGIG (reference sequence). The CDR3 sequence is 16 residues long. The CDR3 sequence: CAWSTGTGRGNTEAFF. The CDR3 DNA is TGTGCCTGGAGTACCGGGACAGGGAGGGGAAACACTGAAGCTTTCTTT.

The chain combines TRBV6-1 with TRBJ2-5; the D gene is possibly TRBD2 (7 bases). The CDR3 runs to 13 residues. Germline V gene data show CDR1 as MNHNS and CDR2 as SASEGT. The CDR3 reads CAGGGVGQETQYF. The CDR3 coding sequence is TGTGCGGGAGGGGGGGTAGGGCAAGAGACCCAGTACTTC.

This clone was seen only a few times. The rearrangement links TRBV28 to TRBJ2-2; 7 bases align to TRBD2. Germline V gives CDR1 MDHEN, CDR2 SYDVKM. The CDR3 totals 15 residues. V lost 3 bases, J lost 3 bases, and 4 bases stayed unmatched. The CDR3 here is CASSFSGRYTGELFF. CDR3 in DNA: TGTGCCAGCAGTTTCTCCGGGAGGTACACCGGGGAGCTGTTTTTT. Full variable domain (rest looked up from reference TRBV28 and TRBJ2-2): DVKVTQSSRYLVKRTGEKVFLECVQDMDHENMFWYRQDPGLGLRLIYFSYDVKMKEKGDIPEGYSVSREKKERFSLILESASTNQTSMYLCASSFSGRYTGELFFGEGSRLTVL.

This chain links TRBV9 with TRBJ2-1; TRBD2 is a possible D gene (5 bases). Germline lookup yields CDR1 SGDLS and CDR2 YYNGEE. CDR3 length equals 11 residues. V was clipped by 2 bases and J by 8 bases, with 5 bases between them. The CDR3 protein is CASSVGDEQFF. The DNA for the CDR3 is TGTGCCAGCAGCGTGGGAGATGAGCAGTTCTTC.

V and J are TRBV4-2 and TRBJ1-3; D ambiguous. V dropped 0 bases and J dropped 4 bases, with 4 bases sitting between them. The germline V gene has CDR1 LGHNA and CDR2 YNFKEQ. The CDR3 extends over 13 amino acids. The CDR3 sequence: CASSQDLGNTIYF. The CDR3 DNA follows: TGTGCCAGCAGCCAAGACTTGGGAAACACCATATATTTT.

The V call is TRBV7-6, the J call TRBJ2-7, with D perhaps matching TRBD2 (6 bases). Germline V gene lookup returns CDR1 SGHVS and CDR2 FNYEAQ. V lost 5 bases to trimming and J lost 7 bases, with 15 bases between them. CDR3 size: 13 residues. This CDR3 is CASSAPGTQEQYF. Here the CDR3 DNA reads TGTGCCAGCAGCGCGCCCGGGACTCAGGAGCAGTACTTC.

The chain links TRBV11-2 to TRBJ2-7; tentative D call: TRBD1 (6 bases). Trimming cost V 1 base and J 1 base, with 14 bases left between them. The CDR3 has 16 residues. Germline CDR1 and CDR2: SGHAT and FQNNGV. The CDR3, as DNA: TGTGCCAGCAGCTTAGTCGGGCAGGGGAAGTCCTACGAGCAGTACTTC. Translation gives CASSLVGQGKSYEQYF.

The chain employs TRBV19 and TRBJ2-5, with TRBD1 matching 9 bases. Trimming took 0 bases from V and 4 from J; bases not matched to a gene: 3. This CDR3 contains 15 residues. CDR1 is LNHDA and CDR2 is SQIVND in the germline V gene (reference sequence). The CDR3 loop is CASSIDTGGGETQYF. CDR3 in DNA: TGTGCCAGTAGTATAGACACAGGGGGCGGAGAGACCCAGTACTTC.

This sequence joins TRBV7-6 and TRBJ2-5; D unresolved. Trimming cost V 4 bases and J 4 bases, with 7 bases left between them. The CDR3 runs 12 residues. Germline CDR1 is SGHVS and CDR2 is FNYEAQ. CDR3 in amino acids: CASSSPRETQYF. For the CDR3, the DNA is TGTGCCAGCAGCTCCCCTAGAGAGACCCAGTACTTC.

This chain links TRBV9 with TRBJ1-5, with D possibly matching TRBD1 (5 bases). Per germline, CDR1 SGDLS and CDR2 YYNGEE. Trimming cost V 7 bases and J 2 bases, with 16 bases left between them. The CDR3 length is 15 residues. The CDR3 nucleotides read TGTGCCAGCTCTAGCGGGGGAAAGGGCAATCAGCCCCAGCATTTT. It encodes CASSSGGKGNQPQHF.

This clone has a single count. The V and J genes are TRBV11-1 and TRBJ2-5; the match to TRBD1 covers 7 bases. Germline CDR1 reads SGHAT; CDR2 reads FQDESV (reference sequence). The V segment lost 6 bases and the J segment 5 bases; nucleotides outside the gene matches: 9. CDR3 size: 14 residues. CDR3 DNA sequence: TGTGCCAGCAGTCCGCGGACAGGCGGGGAGACCCAGTACTTC. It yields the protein CASSPRTGGETQYF.

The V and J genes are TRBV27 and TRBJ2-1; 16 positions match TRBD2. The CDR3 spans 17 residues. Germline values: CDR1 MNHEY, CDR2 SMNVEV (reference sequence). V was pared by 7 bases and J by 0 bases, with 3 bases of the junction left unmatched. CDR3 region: CASKGLAGGISYNEQFF. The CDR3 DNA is TGTGCCAGCAAGGGACTAGCGGGAGGGATCTCCTACAATGAGCAGTTCTTC.

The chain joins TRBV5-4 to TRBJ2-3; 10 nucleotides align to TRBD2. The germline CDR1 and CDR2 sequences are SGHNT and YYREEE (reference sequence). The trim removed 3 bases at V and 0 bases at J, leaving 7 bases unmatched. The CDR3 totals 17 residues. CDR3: CASSYRLAGESTDTQYF. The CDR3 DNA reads TGTGCCAGCAGCTATCGACTAGCGGGTGAGAGCACAGATACGCAGTATTTT.

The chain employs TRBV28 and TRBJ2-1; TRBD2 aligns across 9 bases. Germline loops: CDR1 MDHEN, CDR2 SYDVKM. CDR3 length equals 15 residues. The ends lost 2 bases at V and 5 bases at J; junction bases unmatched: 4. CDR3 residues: CASSLTSGLNNEQFF. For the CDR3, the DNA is TGTGCCAGCAGTTTAACTAGCGGGCTAAACAATGAGCAGTTCTTC.

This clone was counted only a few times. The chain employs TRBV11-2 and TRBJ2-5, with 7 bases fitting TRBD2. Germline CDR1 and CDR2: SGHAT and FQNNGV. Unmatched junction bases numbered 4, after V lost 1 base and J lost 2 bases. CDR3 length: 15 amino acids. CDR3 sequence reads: CASSLAGGQQETQYF. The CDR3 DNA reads TGTGCCAGCAGCTTAGCGGGAGGCCAACAAGAGACCCAGTACTTC.

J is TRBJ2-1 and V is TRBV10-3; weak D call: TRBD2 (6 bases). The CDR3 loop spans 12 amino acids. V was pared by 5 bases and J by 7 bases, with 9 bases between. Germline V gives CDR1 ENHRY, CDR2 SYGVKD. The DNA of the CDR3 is TGTGCCATCAGTCGCGGGGTGAATGAGCAGTTCTTC. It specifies CAISRGVNEQFF.

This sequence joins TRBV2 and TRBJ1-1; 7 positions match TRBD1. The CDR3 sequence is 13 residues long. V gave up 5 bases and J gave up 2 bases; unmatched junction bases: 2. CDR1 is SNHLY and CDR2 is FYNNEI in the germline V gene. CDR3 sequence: CASSRQGNTEAFF. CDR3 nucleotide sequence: TGTGCCAGCAGTAGACAGGGTAACACTGAAGCTTTCTTT.

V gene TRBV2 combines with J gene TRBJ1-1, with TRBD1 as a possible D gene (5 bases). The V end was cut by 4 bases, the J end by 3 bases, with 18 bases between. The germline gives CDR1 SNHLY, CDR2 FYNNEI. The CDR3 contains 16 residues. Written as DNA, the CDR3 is TGTGCCAGCAGTGGTACGTGGGAGGGGAGGCACACTGAAGCTTTCTTT. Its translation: CASSGTWEGRHTEAFF.

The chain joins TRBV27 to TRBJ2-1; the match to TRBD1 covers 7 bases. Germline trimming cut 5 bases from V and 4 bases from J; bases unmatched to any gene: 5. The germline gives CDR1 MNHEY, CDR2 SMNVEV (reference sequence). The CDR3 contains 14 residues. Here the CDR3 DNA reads TGTGCCAGCAGTGCCCGGGACAGATACAATGAGCAGTTCTTC. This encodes CASSARDRYNEQFF.

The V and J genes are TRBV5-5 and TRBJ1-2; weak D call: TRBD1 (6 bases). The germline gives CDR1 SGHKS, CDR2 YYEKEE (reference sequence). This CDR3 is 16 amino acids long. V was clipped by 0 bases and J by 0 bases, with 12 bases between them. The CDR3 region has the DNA TGTGCCAGCAGCTTGGTCGGGACACCCGCTAACTATGGCTACACCTTC. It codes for CASSLVGTPANYGYTF.

In nucleotides, the CDR3 is TGTGCCAGCAGCTTAGCGGCTAGCGGGGGGGCCCACACCGGGGAGCTGTTTTTT. The encoded protein is CASSLAASGGAHTGELFF. V is TRBV7-8 and J is TRBJ2-2, with 12 bases lining up with TRBD2. This CDR3 is 18 amino acids long. In germline, CDR1 is SGHVS, CDR2 FQNEAQ. With V trimmed by 0 bases and J by 3 bases, 5 bases remained unmatched.